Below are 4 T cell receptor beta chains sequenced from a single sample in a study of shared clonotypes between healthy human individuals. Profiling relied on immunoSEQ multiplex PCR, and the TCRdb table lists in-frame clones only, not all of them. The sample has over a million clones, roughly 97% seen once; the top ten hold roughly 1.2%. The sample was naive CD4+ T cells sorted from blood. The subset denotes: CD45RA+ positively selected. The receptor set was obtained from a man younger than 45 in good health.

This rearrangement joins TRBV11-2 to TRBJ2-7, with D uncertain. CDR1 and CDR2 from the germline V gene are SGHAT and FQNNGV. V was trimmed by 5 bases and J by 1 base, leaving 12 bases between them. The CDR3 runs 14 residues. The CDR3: CASSLSVSSYEQYF. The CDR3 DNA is TGTGCCAGCAGCCTGAGTGTCAGTTCCTACGAGCAGTACTTC.

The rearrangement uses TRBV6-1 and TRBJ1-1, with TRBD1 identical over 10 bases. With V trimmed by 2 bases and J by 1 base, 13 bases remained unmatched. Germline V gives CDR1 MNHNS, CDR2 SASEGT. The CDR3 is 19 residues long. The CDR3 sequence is CASSEKVGTGVLSNTEAFF. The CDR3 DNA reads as TGTGCCAGCAGTGAAAAGGTGGGGACAGGGGTCCTTTCGAACACTGAAGCTTTCTTT.

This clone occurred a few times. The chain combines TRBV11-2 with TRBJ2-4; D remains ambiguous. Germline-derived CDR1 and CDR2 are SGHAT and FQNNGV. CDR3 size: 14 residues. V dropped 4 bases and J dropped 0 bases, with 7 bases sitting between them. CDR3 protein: CASSSGLAKNIQYF. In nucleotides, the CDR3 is TGTGCCAGCAGCTCCGGGTTAGCCAAAAACATTCAGTACTTC.

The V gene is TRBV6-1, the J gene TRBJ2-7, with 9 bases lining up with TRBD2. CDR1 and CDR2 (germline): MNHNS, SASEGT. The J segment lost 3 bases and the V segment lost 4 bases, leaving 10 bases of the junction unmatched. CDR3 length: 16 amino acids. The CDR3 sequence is CASSVDGLAGLYEQYF. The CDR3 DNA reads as TGTGCCAGCAGTGTTGATGGGCTAGCGGGACTCTACGAGCAGTACTTC.